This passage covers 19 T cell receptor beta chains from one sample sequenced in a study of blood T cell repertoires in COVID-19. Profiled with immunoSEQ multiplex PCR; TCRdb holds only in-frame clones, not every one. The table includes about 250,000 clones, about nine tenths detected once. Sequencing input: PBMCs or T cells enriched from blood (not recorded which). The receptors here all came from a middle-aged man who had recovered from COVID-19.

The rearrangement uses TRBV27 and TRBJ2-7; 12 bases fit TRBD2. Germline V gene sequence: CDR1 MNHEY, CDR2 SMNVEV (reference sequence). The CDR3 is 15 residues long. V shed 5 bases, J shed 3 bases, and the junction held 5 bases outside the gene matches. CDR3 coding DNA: TGTGCCAGCAGTCCGACTAGCGGGAGTTTCTACGAGCAGTACTTC. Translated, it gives CASSPTSGSFYEQYF.

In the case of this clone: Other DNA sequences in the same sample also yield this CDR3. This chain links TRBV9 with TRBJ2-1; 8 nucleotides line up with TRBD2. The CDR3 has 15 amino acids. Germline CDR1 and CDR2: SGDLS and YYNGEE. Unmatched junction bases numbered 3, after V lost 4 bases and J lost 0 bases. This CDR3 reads CASSPTSGSYNEQFF. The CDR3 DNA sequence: TGTGCCAGCAGCCCTACTAGCGGCTCCTACAATGAGCAGTTCTTC.

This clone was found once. The CDR3 spells CAISAQTTYTDTQYF. CDR3 sequence (DNA): TGTGCCATCAGTGCCCAGACTACATACACAGATACGCAGTATTTT. V is TRBV10-3 and J is TRBJ2-3; D may be TRBD2 (5 bases). The V end lost 4 bases, the J end lost 2 bases, and 13 bases lay between the germline ends. Germline CDR1 reads ENHRY; CDR2 reads SYGVKD. This CDR3 spans 15 amino acids.

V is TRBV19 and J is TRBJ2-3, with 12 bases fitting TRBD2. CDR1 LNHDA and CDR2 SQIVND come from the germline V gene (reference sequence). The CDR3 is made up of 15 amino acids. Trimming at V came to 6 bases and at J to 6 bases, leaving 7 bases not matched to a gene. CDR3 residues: CASRRLAGESDTQYF. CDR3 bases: TGTGCCAGTAGACGACTAGCGGGAGAGTCCGATACGCAGTATTTT.

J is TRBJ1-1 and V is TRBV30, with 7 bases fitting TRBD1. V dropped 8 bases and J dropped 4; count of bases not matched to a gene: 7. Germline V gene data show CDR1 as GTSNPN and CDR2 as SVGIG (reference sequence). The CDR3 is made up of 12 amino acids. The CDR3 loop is CAVNRGGTEAFF. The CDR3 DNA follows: TGTGCCGTAAACAGGGGAGGCACTGAAGCTTTCTTT. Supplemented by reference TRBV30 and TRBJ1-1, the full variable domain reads SQTIHQWPATLVQPVGSPLSLECTVEGTSNPNLYWYRQAAGRGLQLLFYSVGIGQISSEVPQNLSASRPQDRQFILSSKKLLLSDSGFYLCAVNRGGTEAFFGQGTRLTVV.

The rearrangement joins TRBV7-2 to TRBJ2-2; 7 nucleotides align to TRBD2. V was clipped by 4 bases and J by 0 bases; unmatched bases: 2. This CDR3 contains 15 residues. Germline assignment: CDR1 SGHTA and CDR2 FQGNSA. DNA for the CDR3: TGTGCCAGCAGCTGGAGCGGGGCGAACACCGGGGAGCTGTTTTTT. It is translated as CASSWSGANTGELFF.

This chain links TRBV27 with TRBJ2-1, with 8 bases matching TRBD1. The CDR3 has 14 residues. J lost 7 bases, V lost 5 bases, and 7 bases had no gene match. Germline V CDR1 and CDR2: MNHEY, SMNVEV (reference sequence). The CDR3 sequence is CASSGGQVRNEQFF. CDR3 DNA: TGTGCCAGCAGTGGGGGACAGGTCCGAAATGAGCAGTTCTTC.

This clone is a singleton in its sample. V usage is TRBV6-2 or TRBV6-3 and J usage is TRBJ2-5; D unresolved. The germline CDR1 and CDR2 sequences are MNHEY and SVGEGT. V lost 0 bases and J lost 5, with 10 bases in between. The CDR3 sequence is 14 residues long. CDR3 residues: CASSYSVPKETQYF. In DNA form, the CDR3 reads TGTGCCAGCAGTTACTCGGTGCCTAAGGAGACCCAGTACTTC.

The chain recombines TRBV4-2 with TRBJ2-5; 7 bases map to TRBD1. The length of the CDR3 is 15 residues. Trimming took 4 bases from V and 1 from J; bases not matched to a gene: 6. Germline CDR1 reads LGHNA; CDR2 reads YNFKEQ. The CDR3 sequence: CASSPHRDSQETQYF. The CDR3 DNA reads TGTGCCAGCAGCCCTCACCGGGACAGCCAAGAGACCCAGTACTTC.

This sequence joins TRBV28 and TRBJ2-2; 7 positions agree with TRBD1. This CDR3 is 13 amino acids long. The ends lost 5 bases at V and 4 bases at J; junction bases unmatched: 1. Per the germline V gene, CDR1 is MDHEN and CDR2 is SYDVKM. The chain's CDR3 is CASSPGGTGELFF. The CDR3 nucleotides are TGTGCCAGCAGTCCAGGGGGCACCGGGGAGCTGTTTTTT. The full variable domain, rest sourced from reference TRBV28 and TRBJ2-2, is DVKVTQSSRYLVKRTGEKVFLECVQDMDHENMFWYRQDPGLGLRLIYFSYDVKMKEKGDIPEGYSVSREKKERFSLILESASTNQTSMYLCASSPGGTGELFFGEGSRLTVL.

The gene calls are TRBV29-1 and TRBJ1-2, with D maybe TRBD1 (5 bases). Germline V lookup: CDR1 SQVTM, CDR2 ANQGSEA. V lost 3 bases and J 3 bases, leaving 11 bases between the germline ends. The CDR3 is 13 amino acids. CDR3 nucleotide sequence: TGCAGCGTTGACCGGCAGGGCGACTATGGCTACACCTTC. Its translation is CSVDRQGDYGYTF.

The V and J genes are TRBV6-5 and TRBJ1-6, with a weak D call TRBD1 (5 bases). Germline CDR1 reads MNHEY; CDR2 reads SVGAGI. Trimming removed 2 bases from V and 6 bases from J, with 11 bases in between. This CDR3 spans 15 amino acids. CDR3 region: CASSYIGAVNSPLHF. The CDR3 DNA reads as TGTGCCAGCAGTTACATTGGGGCAGTTAATTCACCCCTCCACTTT.

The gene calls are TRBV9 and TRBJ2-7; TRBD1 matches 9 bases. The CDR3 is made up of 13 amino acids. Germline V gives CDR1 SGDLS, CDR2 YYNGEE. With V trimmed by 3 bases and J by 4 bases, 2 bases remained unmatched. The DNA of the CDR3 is TGTGCCAGCAGCGCCGGGACAGGGTACGAGCAGTACTTC. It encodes CASSAGTGYEQYF.

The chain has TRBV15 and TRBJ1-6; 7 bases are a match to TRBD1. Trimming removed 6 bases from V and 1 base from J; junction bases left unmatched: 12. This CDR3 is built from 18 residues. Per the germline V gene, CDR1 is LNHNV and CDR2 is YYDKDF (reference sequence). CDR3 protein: CATRTGQRYQSYNSPLHF. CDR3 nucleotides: TGTGCCACCAGGACGGGACAGAGGTACCAGTCCTATAATTCACCCCTCCACTTT.

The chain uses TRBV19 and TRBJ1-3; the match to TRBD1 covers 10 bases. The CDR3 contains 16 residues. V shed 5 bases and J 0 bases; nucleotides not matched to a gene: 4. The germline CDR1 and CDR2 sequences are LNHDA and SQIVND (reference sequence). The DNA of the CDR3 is TGTGCCAGTAGTCCGAGACAGGGGGCCTCTGGAAACACCATATATTTT. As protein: CASSPRQGASGNTIYF.

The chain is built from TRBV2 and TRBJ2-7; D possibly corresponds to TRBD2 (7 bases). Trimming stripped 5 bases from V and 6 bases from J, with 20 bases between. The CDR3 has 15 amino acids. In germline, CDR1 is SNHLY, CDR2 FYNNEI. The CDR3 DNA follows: TGTGCCAGCAGTCCGGAGGGGGGGGACTCCACCGAGCAGTACTTC. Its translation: CASSPEGGDSTEQYF.

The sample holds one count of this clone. The CDR3 spells CASSRRDRGRDEQYF. CDR3 sequence (DNA): TGCGCCAGCAGCCGACGGGACAGGGGGAGGGACGAGCAGTACTTC. The chain recombines TRBV4-1 with TRBJ2-7; 11 bases are shared with TRBD1. Germline loops: CDR1 MGHRA, CDR2 YSYEKL. The V gene end was trimmed by 4 bases and the J gene end by 5 bases; junction bases not matched to a gene: 7. The CDR3 has 15 amino acids.

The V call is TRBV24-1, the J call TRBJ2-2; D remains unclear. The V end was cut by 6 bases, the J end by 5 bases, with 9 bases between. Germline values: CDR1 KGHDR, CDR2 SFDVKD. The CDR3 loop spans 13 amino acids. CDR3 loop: CATSKPGTGELFF. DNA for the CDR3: TGTGCCACCAGTAAGCCTGGTACCGGGGAGCTGTTTTTT.

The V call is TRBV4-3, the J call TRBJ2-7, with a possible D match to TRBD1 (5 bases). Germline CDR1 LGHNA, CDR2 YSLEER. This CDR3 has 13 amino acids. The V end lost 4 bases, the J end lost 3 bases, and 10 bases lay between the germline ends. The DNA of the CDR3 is TGCGCCAGCAGCCTAGTTCAGGGCTACGAGCAGTACTTC. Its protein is CASSLVQGYEQYF.